Sequencing of this TCR beta chain was carried out in a study of blood T cell repertoires in COVID-19. Study overall: COVID-19 samples from acute and convalescent phases originated in the United States, Italy and Spain. Sample material is recorded as cDNA or gDNA derived from T cells, B-cell-depleted T cells, or PBMCs.

J was trimmed by 2 bases and V by 4 bases; bases with no gene match: 17. The CDR3 totals 19 residues. CDR1 is SGHRS and CDR2 is YFSETQ in the germline V gene. Original processing notes: Scientists estimated how many nucleated cells there were by amplifying reference gene primers. Sequencing used immunoSEQ multiplex PCR; TCRdb keeps in-frame clones, though not all of them. V, J and clone size are taken as reported in that table, and D and trimming were inferred from the DNA itself. The sample includes about 49,000 clones, 80% to 90% of them seen just once. The chain has TRBV5-1 and TRBJ1-1; 10 bases agree with TRBD1. Sequences were obtained from peripheral blood. This TCR derives from a woman aged 60-75 years with acute or convalescent COVID-19. The CDR3 DNA reads TGCGCCAGCAGCGTGGGACAGGGGTCACTTTTCCGCGGTAACACTGAAGCTTTCTTT. Its translation is CASSVGQGSLFRGNTEAFF.